Here is one T cell receptor beta chain with its context. This sample stems from a study of T cell changes during pregnancy in multiple sclerosis. The repertoire was sequenced with immunoSEQ multiplex PCR; TCRdb's copy has only in-frame clones and lacks some. The data contain roughly 64,000 clones, around 91% of them seen just once; the ten biggest clones take up 5% to 7.5%. This TCR was sampled from a female donor in good health, enrolled as a control in a pregnancy study. The source was peripheral blood, collected in the third trimester of pregnancy.

CDR3 coding DNA: TGTGCCTGGAGTCCTTATAGCGGGGGGGCCTACAATGAGCAGTTCTTC. Its translation: CAWSPYSGGAYNEQFF. This chain uses TRBV30 with TRBJ2-1, with 11 nucleotides matching TRBD2. J gave up 2 bases and V 2 bases, and 5 bases lay outside the gene matches. The CDR3 length is 16 residues. Germline V gene sequence: CDR1 GTSNPN, CDR2 SVGIG (reference sequence). The whole variable domain, filled in from reference TRBV30 and TRBJ2-1, reads SQTIHQWPATLVQPVGSPLSLECTVEGTSNPNLYWYRQAAGRGLQLLFYSVGIGQISSEVPQNLSASRPQDRQFILSSKKLLLSDSGFYLCAWSPYSGGAYNEQFFGPGTRLTVL.